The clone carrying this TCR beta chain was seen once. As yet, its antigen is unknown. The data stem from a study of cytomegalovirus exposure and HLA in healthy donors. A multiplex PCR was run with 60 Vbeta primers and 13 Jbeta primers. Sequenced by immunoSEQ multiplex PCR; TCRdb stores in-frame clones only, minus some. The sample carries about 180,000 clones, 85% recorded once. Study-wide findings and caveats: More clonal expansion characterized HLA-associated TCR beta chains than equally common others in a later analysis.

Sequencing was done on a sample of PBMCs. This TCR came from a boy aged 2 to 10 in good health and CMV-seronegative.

CDR3 loop: CASSRDREVNQPQHF. Here the CDR3 DNA reads TGTGCCAGCAGTCGGGACAGGGAGGTAAATCAGCCCCAGCATTTT. The chain couples TRBV2 to TRBJ1-5; 9 positions match TRBD1. The CDR3 length is 15 residues. Trimming at V came to 5 bases and at J to 4 bases, leaving 6 bases not matched to a gene. The germline gives CDR1 SNHLY, CDR2 FYNNEI.